This passage covers 12 T cell receptor beta chains from one sample sequenced in a study of early T cells in non-severe SARS-CoV-2 infection. Using its own MiXCR run on the 5' RACE reads, TCRdb lists one record per CDR3 protein. The data show roughly 24,000 distinct CDR3 sequences, around 3.3% seen once. Sequenced material: whole blood. These receptors came from an adult who was a healthcare worker with PCR-confirmed SARS-CoV-2 infection or an uninfected control (not recorded which).

This clonotype was seen repeatedly, ten times or more. The chain couples TRBV25-1 to TRBJ2-7, with D maybe TRBD1 (6 bases). The CDR3 totals 13 residues. CDR1 is MGHDK, CDR2 SYGVNS, per germline. The germline V and J ends were trimmed by 6 bases and 3 bases, with 12 bases remaining between them. The CDR3 bases are TGTGCCAGCAGCAGAACAGGGTTCTACGAGCAGTACTTC. Translating gives CASSRTGFYEQYF.

This clonotype was observed many times. V gene TRBV20-1 combines with J gene TRBJ2-3, with D unresolved. CDR1 is DFQATT and CDR2 is SNEGSKA in the germline V gene (reference sequence). The V end was cut by 6 bases, the J end by 2 bases, with 9 bases between. This CDR3 has 12 residues. CDR3 coding DNA: TGCAGTGCGGTCCCCCACACAGATACGCAGTATTTT. Amino acid sequence: CSAVPHTDTQYF.

By share, this clonotype counts as medium-sized. The chain couples TRBV19 to TRBJ1-5; no reliable D call. V was trimmed by 3 bases and J by 5 bases, leaving 8 bases between them. The CDR3 loop spans 13 amino acids. Germline CDR1 is LNHDA and CDR2 is SQIVND (reference sequence). CDR3 nucleotides: TGTGCCAGTAGTATTGGCAGCGATCAGCCCCAGCATTTT. It yields the protein CASSIGSDQPQHF.

At least ten counts were recorded for this clonotype. In DNA, the CDR3 is TGCGCCAGCAGCTTTACAGGAATTCGAACCACTGAAGCTTTCTTT. Translated: CASSFTGIRTTEAFF. This chain connects TRBV5-1 to TRBJ1-1; D perhaps matches TRBD1 (5 bases). The CDR3 extends over 15 amino acids. Germline V gene data show CDR1 as SGHRS and CDR2 as YFSETQ. Trimming took off 2 bases at V and 4 bases at J, with 15 bases between the two ends.

This clonotype showed up many times. The chain combines TRBV12-3 or TRBV12-4 with TRBJ2-3; no clear D. Trimming left V 8 bases short and J 8 bases short, with 20 bases between. The CDR3 extends over 14 amino acids. The CDR3 DNA reads as TGTGCCAGCCGGTTAAAGCGCGTGGATCTTACGCAGTATTTT. Amino acid sequence: CASRLKRVDLTQYF.

This clonotype was observed many times. The rearrangement joins TRBV28 to TRBJ2-6; D not certain. V lost 3 bases and J lost 0, with 6 bases in between. The CDR3 is made up of 15 amino acids. CDR1 is MDHEN and CDR2 is SYDVKM in the germline V gene. The CDR3 DNA reads as TGTGCCAGCAGTTTCCCGAGCTCTGGGGCCAACGTCCTGACTTTC. Translation gives CASSFPSSGANVLTF.

This clonotype appeared many times. The J gene is TRBJ2-7, the V gene TRBV25-1; TRBD1 agrees at 8 bases. Germline V lookup: CDR1 MGHDK, CDR2 SYGVNS. The junction had 5 bases not matched to a gene; V was cut back by 4 bases and J by 9 bases. The CDR3 contains 12 residues. CDR3 loop: CASSVGQGGQYF. Here the CDR3 DNA reads TGTGCCAGCAGTGTTGGACAGGGCGGGCAGTACTTC.

Many counts were recorded for this clonotype. The chain uses TRBV12-3 or TRBV12-4 and TRBJ2-7; possible D gene TRBD2, 6 bases. CDR3 length: 15 residues. The V and J ends lost 3 bases and 2 bases respectively, with 14 bases between them. The CDR3 is CASSLVQGGTYEQYF. CDR3 coding DNA: TGTGCCAGCAGTTTGGTTCAGGGAGGTACCTACGAGCAGTACTTC.

As to this clonotype: Possible read error: a much larger clone is one base away. This sequence joins TRBV19 and TRBJ2-7, with unresolved D. This CDR3 is built from 13 residues. In germline, CDR1 is LNHDA, CDR2 SQIVND (reference sequence). The V end lost 11 bases, the J end lost 3 bases, and 17 bases lay between the germline ends. CDR3 bases: TGTGCCCCCACCGCCGCTGGTGGCTACGAGCAGTACTTC. Translation: CAPTAAGGYEQYF. Full variable domain (outside the CDR3, taken from reference TRBV19 and TRBJ2-7): DGGITQSPKYLFRKEGQNVTLSCEQNLNHDAMYWYRQDPGQGLRLIYYSQIVNDFQKGDIAEGYSVSREKKESFPLTVTSAQKNPTAFYLCAPTAAGGYEQYFGPGTRLTVT.

This clonotype showed up many times. The chain recombines TRBV24-1 with TRBJ2-3; D gene ambiguous. CDR3 length: 12 residues. Trimming shortened V by 5 bases and J by 0 bases, and 2 bases separated the two germline ends. CDR1 is KGHDR and CDR2 is SFDVKD in the germline V gene. CDR3: CATSVSTDTQYF. CDR3 DNA sequence: TGTGCCACCAGTGTGAGCACAGATACGCAGTATTTT.

This clonotype was recorded at least ten times. The CDR3 sequence: CASSEGGDPQRYF. CDR3 nucleotides: TGTGCCAGCAGTGAGGGCGGGGATCCGCAGAGGTACTTC. This chain links TRBV2 with TRBJ2-7, with D possibly being TRBD2 (6 bases). The CDR3 is 13 residues long. The V gene's germline CDR1 is SNHLY and CDR2 FYNNEI. V shed 3 bases and J shed 12 bases, with 18 bases lying between them.

The J gene is TRBJ2-3, the V gene TRBV5-4; D is perhaps TRBD2 (5 bases). The germline V gene encodes CDR1 SGHNT and CDR2 YYREEE (reference sequence). The CDR3 runs to 15 residues. Trimming removed 0 bases from V and 2 bases from J, with 10 bases in between. CDR3 in DNA: TGTGCCAGCAGCTTGGATAGCGTCTCCACAGATACGCAGTATTTT. Protein: CASSLDSVSTDTQYF.